The 25 T cell receptor beta chains given below trace back to one sample, sequenced in a study of cytomegalovirus exposure and HLA in healthy donors. PCR amplification relied on 60 Vbeta primers (plus 13 Jbeta primers). Profiling relied on immunoSEQ multiplex PCR, and the TCRdb table lists in-frame clones only, not all of them. Of 140,000 to 150,000 clones listed, 60% to 85% are singletons. Specimen: PBMCs. The receptor source for this set is a woman in her thirties or forties in good health and CMV-seropositive.

The V gene is TRBV5-4, the J gene TRBJ1-1; no definite D call. This CDR3 contains 15 residues. Germline-derived CDR1 and CDR2 are SGHNT and YYREEE (reference sequence). Trimming took off 2 bases at V and 0 bases at J, with 11 bases between the two ends. The CDR3 sequence is CASSLEDLMNTEAFF. The CDR3 nucleotides read TGTGCCAGCAGCTTAGAGGATTTGATGAACACTGAAGCTTTCTTT.

The chain uses TRBV5-1 and TRBJ2-2; D call uncertain. The CDR3 runs to 14 residues. The V gene's germline CDR1 is SGHRS and CDR2 YFSETQ. Trimming cost V 6 bases and J 5 bases, with 14 bases left between them. Here the CDR3 reads CASKYYGTTGELFF. DNA for the CDR3: TGCGCCAGCAAGTACTACGGCACTACCGGGGAGCTGTTTTTT.

The genes are TRBV5-1 and TRBJ2-7, with 7 positions matching TRBD1. The CDR3 is 15 amino acids. After removal of 2 bases from V and 2 bases from J, the junction contained 7 bases not matched to a gene. CDR1 is SGHRS and CDR2 is YFSETQ in the germline V gene. CDR3 in amino acids: CASSFLGTETYEQYF. The CDR3, as DNA: TGCGCCAGCAGCTTTTTAGGGACAGAGACCTACGAGCAGTACTTC.

The chain combines TRBV10-1 with TRBJ2-3; D is ambiguous. This CDR3 is built from 13 residues. Looked up from germline, CDR1 is WNHNN and CDR2 is SYGVQD (reference sequence). Trimming took off 3 bases at V and 3 bases at J, with 7 bases between the two ends. The CDR3 nucleotides are TGCGCCAGCAGTGAATATGTAACAGATACGCAGTATTTT. It encodes CASSEYVTDTQYF.

The chain combines TRBV19 with TRBJ2-1, with 9 bases aligning to TRBD1. CDR1 is LNHDA and CDR2 is SQIVND in the germline V gene (reference sequence). Trimming took 1 base from V and 13 from J; bases not matched to a gene: 11. This CDR3 region has 15 residues. The CDR3 loop is CASSIVSAGQGSQFF. CDR3 coding DNA: TGTGCCAGTAGTATAGTCAGCGCGGGACAGGGCTCTCAGTTCTTC.

The J gene is TRBJ2-7, the V gene TRBV2; 9 nucleotides agree with TRBD1. Germline CDR1 reads SNHLY; CDR2 reads FYNNEI. The CDR3 contains 16 residues. J gave up 4 bases and V 2 bases, and 9 bases lay outside the gene matches. CDR3 bases: TGTGCCAGCAGTGAATTAGGACCGGGACAGGGTTACGAGCAGTACTTC. Translated: CASSELGPGQGYEQYF.

The J gene is TRBJ1-6, the V gene TRBV7-9; 7 bases align to TRBD1. In germline, CDR1 is SEHNR, CDR2 FQNEAQ (reference sequence). The CDR3 runs 13 residues. V shed 10 bases, J shed 5 bases, and the junction held 5 bases outside the gene matches. Here the CDR3 reads CATKGQNNSPLHF. The DNA of the CDR3 is TGTGCCACCAAGGGACAGAATAATTCACCCCTCCACTTT.

V and J are TRBV4-1 and TRBJ2-7; 8 bases match TRBD1. Germline V gene sequence: CDR1 MGHRA, CDR2 YSYEKL. V shed 5 bases, J shed 3 bases, and the junction held 3 bases outside the gene matches. The CDR3 loop spans 13 amino acids. CDR3 sequence reads: CASSNGQGYEQYF. Here the CDR3 DNA reads TGCGCCAGCAGCAACGGACAGGGCTACGAGCAGTACTTC.

Worth noting for this clone: Other DNA sequences of this sample code for an identical CDR3. This sequence joins TRBV2 and TRBJ2-3; 13 bases are a match to TRBD2. The V gene end was trimmed by 8 bases and the J gene end by 5 bases; junction bases not matched to a gene: 10. Germline V CDR1 and CDR2: SNHLY, FYNNEI. The CDR3 has 16 residues. The CDR3 here is CASSRGTSGVGDTQYF. In DNA, the CDR3 is TGTGCCAGCTCCCGAGGGACTAGCGGGGTTGGAGATACGCAGTATTTT.

This clone was observed once. The chain recombines TRBV11-2 with TRBJ1-4; 11 bases match TRBD1. V lost 4 bases and J lost 8; bases outside the gene matches: 12. This CDR3 is built from 17 residues. From germline, CDR1 is SGHAT and CDR2 FQNNGV. As DNA, the CDR3 is TGTGCCAGCAGCTCCTATTCCGGACAGGGGGCCGGGGAAAAACTGTTTTTT. This codes for CASSSYSGQGAGEKLFF.

The chain employs TRBV7-2 and TRBJ2-3, with TRBD1 matching over 8 bases. The CDR3 is made up of 14 amino acids. Germline-derived CDR1 and CDR2 are SGHTA and FQGNSA. V shed 5 bases and J 4 bases; nucleotides not matched to a gene: 5. In DNA, the CDR3 is TGTGCCAGCAGCAGGGACAGGTACGCAGATACGCAGTATTTT. Its translation: CASSRDRYADTQYF.

The chain employs TRBV30 and TRBJ2-5; the D gene is possibly TRBD1 (6 bases). The CDR3 length is 12 residues. V gave up 1 base and J gave up 11 bases, with 14 bases separating them. CDR1 and CDR2 from the germline V gene are GTSNPN and SVGIG (reference sequence). CDR3 bases: TGTGCCTGGAGTGCCACAGGGAGAGAGCAGTACTTC. The encoded protein is CAWSATGREQYF. The entire variable domain, with the rest obtained from reference TRBV30 and TRBJ2-5, is as follows: SQTIHQWPATLVQPVGSPLSLECTVEGTSNPNLYWYRQAAGRGLQLLFYSVGIGQISSEVPQNLSASRPQDRQFILSSKKLLLSDSGFYLCAWSATGREQYFGPGTRLLVL.

V gene TRBV7-9 combines with J gene TRBJ1-5; D might be TRBD1 (6 bases). The V end lost 5 bases, the J end lost 9 bases, and 17 bases lay between the germline ends. The CDR3 is made up of 14 amino acids. Germline V gene data show CDR1 as SEHNR and CDR2 as FQNEAQ (reference sequence). The CDR3 DNA follows: TGTGCCAGCAGCCAGGACAGTAGTTTTAGGCCCCAGCATTTT. Encoded protein: CASSQDSSFRPQHF.

This clone has a single count. The J gene is TRBJ2-7, the V gene TRBV6-6; D remains unclear. The CDR3 totals 13 residues. Germline V gene data show CDR1 as MNHNY and CDR2 as SVGAGI (reference sequence). Trimming pared 2 bases from V and 3 bases from J, leaving 8 bases between. This chain's CDR3 is CASSYGRHYEQYF. CDR3 in DNA: TGTGCCAGCAGTTACGGGCGTCACTACGAGCAGTACTTC.

This rearrangement joins TRBV12-5 to TRBJ2-1, with TRBD2 matching 8 bases. The CDR3 is 14 amino acids. With 7 bases clipped from V and 5 bases from J, the junction kept 7 bases outside the gene matches. The V gene's germline CDR1 is LGHNT and CDR2 FRNRAP. The CDR3 protein is CASESGGPHNEQFF. Here the CDR3 DNA reads TGTGCTAGTGAGTCGGGGGGGCCTCACAATGAGCAGTTCTTC. Using reference TRBV12-5 and TRBJ2-1 for the parts outside the CDR3, the full variable domain is DARVTQTPRHKVTEMGQEVTMRCQPILGHNTVFWYRQTMMQGLELLAYFRNRAPLDDSGMPKDRFSAEMPDATLATLKIQPSEPRDSAVYFCASESGGPHNEQFFGPGTRLTVL.

This clone was observed a handful of times. CDR3 in amino acids: CASSRTQGSTNEKLFF. In DNA, the CDR3 is TGTGCCAGCAGCCGGACACAGGGGTCAACTAATGAAAAACTGTTTTTT. The J gene is TRBJ1-4, the V gene TRBV14, with TRBD1 matching 7 bases. Trimming at V came to 4 bases and at J to 0 bases, leaving 5 bases not matched to a gene. Germline V gives CDR1 SGHDN, CDR2 FVKESK. The CDR3 covers 16 residues.

The rearrangement links TRBV28 to TRBJ1-2, with TRBD1 matching over 7 bases. The CDR3 has 13 amino acids. The junction had 4 bases not matched to a gene; V was cut back by 5 bases and J by 4 bases. Germline V CDR1 and CDR2: MDHEN, SYDVKM. CDR3: CASSPDRFYGYTF. The CDR3 region has the DNA TGTGCCAGCAGTCCGGACAGGTTCTATGGCTACACCTTC.

The CDR3 loop reads CATSRDNLGGARTEAFF. The DNA of the CDR3 is TGTGCCACCAGCAGAGATAATTTAGGGGGGGCTCGGACTGAAGCTTTCTTT. The chain carries TRBV15 and TRBJ1-1; TRBD1 might be the D (6 bases). CDR1 LNHNV and CDR2 YYDKDF come from the germline V gene (reference sequence). The CDR3 is 17 amino acids. Trimming shortened V by 0 bases and J by 5 bases, and 19 bases separated the two germline ends.

The gene calls are TRBV28 and TRBJ1-5; 7 bases fit TRBD1. CDR1 MDHEN and CDR2 SYDVKM come from the germline V gene. J was trimmed by 6 bases and V by 1 base; bases with no gene match: 12. CDR3 length: 17 amino acids. The CDR3 sequence: CASSLSEGTVRRQPQHF. In DNA form, the CDR3 reads TGTGCCAGCAGTTTATCTGAAGGGACAGTGAGGCGTCAGCCCCAGCATTTT.

The V call is TRBV11-2, the J call TRBJ1-6, with unresolved D. This CDR3 spans 13 amino acids. Germline V gene data show CDR1 as SGHAT and CDR2 as FQNNGV. V lost 5 bases to trimming and J lost 9 bases, with 11 bases between them. CDR3 residues: CASSQQYGSPLHF. In DNA, the CDR3 is TGTGCCAGCAGCCAACAGTACGGTTCACCCCTCCACTTT. Using reference TRBV11-2 and TRBJ1-6 for the parts outside the CDR3, the full variable domain is EAGVAQSPRYKIIEKRQSVAFWCNPISGHATLYWYQQILGQGPKLLIQFQNNGVVDDSQLPKDRFSAERLKGVDSTLKIQPAKLEDSAVYLCASSQQYGSPLHFGNGTRLTVT.

The chain combines TRBV19 with TRBJ1-1; tentatively, D is TRBD1 (5 bases). Trimming removed 9 bases from V and 2 bases from J, with 13 bases in between. CDR3 length equals 13 residues. Germline CDR1 reads LNHDA; CDR2 reads SQIVND (reference sequence). CDR3 coding DNA: TGTGCCAGCAGGCGAGACAGCAACACTGAAGCTTTCTTT. This translates into CASRRDSNTEAFF.

The V gene is TRBV5-1, the J gene TRBJ1-2; no clear D gene. CDR1 and CDR2 from the germline V gene are SGHRS and YFSETQ. The CDR3 spans 16 residues. The ends were cut back, 0 bases at V and 2 bases at J, with 14 bases in the middle. The chain's CDR3 is CASSLAEGSLNYGYTF. DNA for the CDR3: TGCGCCAGCAGCTTGGCCGAGGGCAGCCTAAACTATGGCTACACCTTC.

The chain employs TRBV21-1 and TRBJ2-3; TRBD2 was called by the table and not checked on the DNA. TRBV21-1 is listed as a pseudogene. CDR3 size: 15 residues. CDR3 sequence reads: CASSKVSRRTDTQYF. The CDR3, as DNA: TGTGCCAGCAGCAAAGTTTCTAGGAGAACAGATACGCAGTATTTT.

The rearrangement links TRBV7-2 to TRBJ1-2; 9 nucleotides agree with TRBD1. This CDR3 is built from 14 residues. Germline CDR1 reads SGHTA; CDR2 reads FQGNSA. The V gene end was trimmed by 2 bases and the J gene end by 4 bases; junction bases not matched to a gene: 2. The CDR3 bases are TGTGCCAGCAGCTTACGGGGACAGGGCTATGGCTACACCTTC. Translating gives CASSLRGQGYGYTF.

The V gene is TRBV2, the J gene TRBJ2-5, with D possibly matching TRBD2 (7 bases). The CDR3 is 16 amino acids. Germline CDR1 SNHLY, CDR2 FYNNEI. Deletions cut 7 bases from V and 1 base from J, with 19 bases between. CDR3 protein: CASTGGTGRFQETQYF. The CDR3 region has the DNA TGTGCCAGCACGGGGGGCACAGGCCGATTCCAAGAGACCCAGTACTTC.